This record looks at one TCR beta chain sequence and its context. This entry is derived from a study of blood T cell repertoires in COVID-19. Sequenced by immunoSEQ multiplex PCR; TCRdb stores in-frame clones only, minus some. The sample includes around 250,000 clones, around 88% of them seen just once. Germline V gene sequence: CDR1 SGHNT, CDR2 YENEEA. This CDR3 comprises 14 residues. V lost 2 bases to trimming and J lost 3 bases, with 7 bases between them. This rearrangement joins TRBV11-3 to TRBJ2-2; D unclear. The sequence was collected from a man older than 75 with acute or convalescent COVID-19. The sequenced sample consisted of peripheral blood. This chain's CDR3 is CASSLQADTGELFF. CDR3 DNA sequence: TGTGCCAGCAGCTTACAGGCAGACACCGGGGAGCTGTTTTTT. Supplemented by reference TRBV11-3 and TRBJ2-2, the full variable domain reads EAGVVQSPRYKIIEKKQPVAFWCNPISGHNTLYWYLQNLGQGPELLIRYENEEAVDDSQLPKDRFSAERLKGVDSTLKIQPAELGDSAVYLCASSLQADTGELFFGEGSRLTVL.